This passage covers 3 T cell receptor beta chains from one sample sequenced in a study of T cell responses to AZD1222 COVID-19 vaccine. The assay was immunoSEQ multiplex PCR, and TCRdb's table has in-frame clones only and misses some. The sample records about 59,000 clones, 89% being singletons. The material sequenced was peripheral blood, taken 28 days after the second AZD1222 dose. The receptors here all came from an adult who received the AZD1222 COVID-19 vaccine.

The chain carries TRBV2 and TRBJ1-1, with 8 bases lining up with TRBD1. The CDR3 consists of 13 residues. The J segment lost 5 bases and the V segment lost 6 bases, leaving 5 bases of the junction unmatched. Looked up from germline, CDR1 is SNHLY and CDR2 is FYNNEI. CDR3 DNA: TGTGCCAGCAGACGGACAGGGAGGACTGAAGCTTTCTTT. Amino acid sequence: CASRRTGRTEAFF.

This clone was counted once. CDR3 residues: CASSIPPPDSRTGELFF. CDR3 nucleotide sequence: TGTGCCAGCAGCATTCCACCCCCGGACAGCCGAACCGGGGAGCTGTTTTTT. The rearrangement joins TRBV27 to TRBJ2-2, with D perhaps matching TRBD1 (6 bases). This CDR3 has 17 amino acids. Germline V gene data show CDR1 as MNHEY and CDR2 as SMNVEV (reference sequence). The ends were cut back, 6 bases at V and 5 bases at J, with 22 bases in the middle.

This sequence joins TRBV6-5 and TRBJ2-3; D not certain. The germline V gene has CDR1 MNHEY and CDR2 SVGAGI. The CDR3 length is 12 residues. V was pared by 8 bases and J by 0 bases, with 6 bases between. CDR3 coding DNA: TGTGCCAGCGATCCTAGCACAGATACGCAGTATTTT. The encoded protein is CASDPSTDTQYF.